Listed below are T cell receptor beta chains from one sample, sequenced in a study of beta chain features in type 1 diabetes. TCRdb keeps only in-frame clones here, not all; method: immunoSEQ multiplex PCR. The sample has approximately 150,000 clones; roughly a tenth are singletons. Sequencing used naive CD4+ T cells from blood. The origin of the receptors is a man aged 18 to 30 in good health. CDR3s include the opening cysteine and the closing phenylalanine or tryptophan. The order of the fields is V gene, clone size, D gene, J gene, CDR3 DNA, CDR3 protein. A D gene is named only where the DNA matches it firmly. Size tells how often a clone was seen (once, few, many) or the class of an expanded clone, and some rows leave it out.

>TRBV27|few|TRBD2|TRBJ2-7
TGTGCCAGCAGTTTATTCGGGACTAGCGGCTCCTACGAGCAGTACTTC
CASSLFGTSGSYEQYF
>TRBV28|.|TRBD1|TRBJ2-6
TGTGCCAGCAGTGGGCGACAGGGGGGAACTGGGGCCAACGTCCTGACTTTC
CASSGRQGGTGANVLTF
>TRBV11-3|few|TRBD1|TRBJ1-3
TGTGCCAGCAGCTTAGATGGGACAGCTGGAAACACCATATATTTT
CASSLDGTAGNTIYF
>TRBV2|few|.|TRBJ2-5
TGTGCCAACCCGGTGGGGGGACAGCAAGAGACCCAGTACTTC
CANPVGGQQETQYF
>TRBV9|few|TRBD2|TRBJ2-5
TGTGCCAGCAGCGTAGAGGCGGGGGGGGGAGAGACCCAGTACTTC
CASSVEAGGGETQYF
>TRBV28|many|TRBD2|TRBJ2-7
TGTGCCAGCAGTTTAAAAGCGGGGATCGACGAGCAGTACTTC
CASSLKAGIDEQYF
>TRBV30|many|.|TRBJ1-2
TGTGCCTGGAGTATGGCAACTAACTATGGCTACACCTTC
CAWSMATNYGYTF
>TRBV7-7|.|.|TRBJ2-7
TGTGCCAGCAGCTTAGGAAAGGCTAGCTCCTACGAGCAGTACTTC
CASSLGKASSYEQYF
>TRBV7-2|many|.|TRBJ2-7
TGTGCCAGCAGCTTAGGAGGGATTAGCTCCTACGAGCAGTACTTC
CASSLGGISSYEQYF
>TRBV4-2|.|TRBD1|TRBJ1-3
TGTGCCAGCAGCCCCCCGGCCGGGACAGGGGGTTTTGGAAACACCATATATTTT
CASSPPAGTGGFGNTIYF
>TRBV6-5|few|.|TRBJ2-3
TGTGCCAGCACCATACCGGGTTCAGATACGCAGTATTTT
CASTIPGSDTQYF
>TRBV7-2|.|.|TRBJ1-4
TGTGCCAGCAGCACCCAGCGGGTTGCAACTAATGAAAAACTGTTTTTT
CASSTQRVATNEKLFF
>TRBV7-9|few|.|TRBJ2-3
TGTGCCAGCAGCTTAAACGTAGCTTCCCGGCCCCCCAGCACAGATACGCAGTATTTT
CASSLNVASRPPSTDTQYF
>TRBV5-1|few|.|TRBJ1-5
TGCGCCAGCAGCTTGGAGGGGGGGAGCAATCAGCCCCAGCATTTT
CASSLEGGSNQPQHF
>TRBV9|.|.|TRBJ1-1
TGTGCCAGCAGCGTAGGAGGAGGGATGAACACTGAAGCTTTCTTT
CASSVGGGMNTEAFF
>TRBV6-5|.|.|TRBJ2-7
TGTGCCAGCAGTTACTCGATTGGGCAGGGCTCCTACGAGCAGTACTTC
CASSYSIGQGSYEQYF
>TRBV20-1|.|.|TRBJ2-1
TGCAGTGCTTCAGGGGTTGGTGAGCAGTTCTTC
CSASGVGEQFF
>TRBV18|.|.|TRBJ1-2
TGTGCCAGCTCACAACGGACAGAGAACTATGGCTACACCTTC
CASSQRTENYGYTF
>TRBV28|.|TRBD1|TRBJ2-3
TGTGCCAGCAGTCCAGGGGGCGCCTTCGCAGATACGCAGTATTTT
CASSPGGAFADTQYF
>TRBV9|few|.|TRBJ2-7
TGTGCCAGCAGCAGGGACTCCATCCCTTTCTACGAGCAGTACTTC
CASSRDSIPFYEQYF
>TRBV7-2|few|.|TRBJ2-3
TGTGCCAGCAGCCCAGGGGCGGATACGCAGTATTTT
CASSPGADTQYF
>TRBV5-4|few|TRBD2|TRBJ2-2
TGTGCCAGCAGATTAGGATGGGGGTTAGCGGGGAACACCGGGGAGCTGTTTTTT
CASRLGWGLAGNTGELFF
>TRBV6-6|.|.|TRBJ1-4
TGTGCCAGCAGCGACCCTGCAGGCCGAACTAATGAAAAACTGTTTTTT
CASSDPAGRTNEKLFF
>TRBV7-2|few|TRBD1|TRBJ2-7
TGTGCCAGCAGCTCCAGGACAGGGATTGACGAGCAGTACTTC
CASSSRTGIDEQYF
>TRBV4-3|few|TRBD1|TRBJ1-6
TGCGCCAGCAGCCAGGGACAGGGGGCCTTCGGGTCACCCCTCCACTTT
CASSQGQGAFGSPLHF
>TRBV19|few|TRBD2|TRBJ2-7
TGTGCCAGTAGTGGGATGGGACGCGGGGGGTTTACCTACGAGCAGTACTTC
CASSGMGRGGFTYEQYF
>TRBV2|few|TRBD1|TRBJ2-1
TGTGCCAGCAGCCGGGACAGGTACAATGAGCAGTTCTTC
CASSRDRYNEQFF
>TRBV27|.|.|TRBJ1-5
TGTGCCAGCAGGCCAACAAGTTATAGCAATCAGCCCCAGCATTTT
CASRPTSYSNQPQHF
>TRBV5-1|.|.|TRBJ2-7
TGCGCCAGCAGCAAAGCGGTGGGTGGCTACGAGCAGTACTTC
CASSKAVGGYEQYF
>TRBV7-2|few|TRBD1|TRBJ1-1
TGTGCCAGCAGCTCGGGACAGGGGTTCGGCACTGAAGCTTTCTTT
CASSSGQGFGTEAFF
>TRBV29-1|many|.|TRBJ2-5
TGCAGTGTTTGGGGGCAGGAGACCCAGTACTTC
CSVWGQETQYF
>TRBV7-2|.|TRBD1|TRBJ1-6
TGTGCCAGCAGCCGCGGGGACAGCCAGCCTTCACCCCTCCACTTT
CASSRGDSQPSPLHF
>TRBV27|.|.|TRBJ1-4
TGTGCCAGCAGTTTAGGGGGCGCGGGTGAAAAACTGTTTTTT
CASSLGGAGEKLFF
>TRBV30|.|.|TRBJ2-7
TGTGCCTGGAGCCGGGGCGGGACTCCCTTATACGAGCAGTACTTC
CAWSRGGTPLYEQYF
>TRBV7-2|few|.|TRBJ1-5
TGTGCCAGCACCTTGTCCCAGGGACGGGGGATCAATCAGCCCCAGCATTTT
CASTLSQGRGINQPQHF
>TRBV23-1|few|.|TRBJ2-2
TGCGCCAGCAGTCATGGAGAAGCCTCCGTATTGAACACCGGGGAGCTGTTTTTT
CASSHGEASVLNTGELFF
>TRBV19|few|.|TRBJ1-5
TGTGCCAGTAGTACCCAGGAAAGGCAGCCCCAGCATTTT
CASSTQERQPQHF
>TRBV7-2|many|TRBD2|TRBJ2-3
TGTGCCAGCACCGGAGCGGGGACTAGCACAGATACGCAGTATTTT
CASTGAGTSTDTQYF
>TRBV29-1|.|.|TRBJ2-1
TGCAGCGTTTCGACTAGCAAAGGGGGGGTGGATGAGCAGTTCTTC
CSVSTSKGGVDEQFF
>TRBV5-4|.|TRBD2|TRBJ2-3
TGTGCCAGCAGCCCCCCTCCTAGCGGGGCAAGCACAGATACGCAGTATTTT
CASSPPPSGASTDTQYF
>TRBV25-1|once|TRBD1|TRBJ2-7
TGTGCCAGCAGTGAAGTCGGGACAGGGGATCGTGGGCAGTACTTC
CASSEVGTGDRGQYF
>TRBV9|.|TRBD1|TRBJ2-7
TGTGCCAGCAGCGTAGGTTCTCAGGGGGCGTCCTACGAGCAGTACTTC
CASSVGSQGASYEQYF
>TRBV7-3|few|TRBD2|TRBJ2-1
TGTGCCAGCAGCTTGACGGCGGGGGGCCACAATGAGCAGTTCTTC
CASSLTAGGHNEQFF
>TRBV28|.|.|TRBJ1-5
TGTGCCAGCAGTTTGGCCGACACAGCAAATCAGCCCCAGCATTTT
CASSLADTANQPQHF
>TRBV4-2|.|TRBD2|TRBJ2-1
TGTGCCAGCAGCATACGGGGGGATGGGGGCAATGAGCAGTTCTTC
CASSIRGDGGNEQFF
>TRBV5-4|.|.|TRBJ2-7
TGTGCCAGCAGCTTGCTCAATTCTGAGGAGCAGTACTTC
CASSLLNSEEQYF
>TRBV7-6|.|.|TRBJ2-7
TGTGCCAGCAGCTTAGCGGCCTCCGTTGGGCAGGGGTACTACGAGCAGTACTTC
CASSLAASVGQGYYEQYF